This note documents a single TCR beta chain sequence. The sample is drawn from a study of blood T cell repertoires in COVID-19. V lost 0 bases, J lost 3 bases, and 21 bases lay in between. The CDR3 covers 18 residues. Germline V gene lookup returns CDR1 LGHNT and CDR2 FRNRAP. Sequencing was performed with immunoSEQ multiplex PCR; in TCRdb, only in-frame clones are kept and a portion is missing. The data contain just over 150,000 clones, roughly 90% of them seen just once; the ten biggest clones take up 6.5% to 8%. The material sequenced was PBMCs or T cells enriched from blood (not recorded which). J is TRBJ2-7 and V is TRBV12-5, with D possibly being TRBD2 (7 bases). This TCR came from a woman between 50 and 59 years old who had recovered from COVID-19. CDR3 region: CASGLVQGGVRGNYEQYF. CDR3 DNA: TGTGCTAGTGGTTTGGTACAAGGGGGGGTCAGGGGAAACTACGAGCAGTACTTC.